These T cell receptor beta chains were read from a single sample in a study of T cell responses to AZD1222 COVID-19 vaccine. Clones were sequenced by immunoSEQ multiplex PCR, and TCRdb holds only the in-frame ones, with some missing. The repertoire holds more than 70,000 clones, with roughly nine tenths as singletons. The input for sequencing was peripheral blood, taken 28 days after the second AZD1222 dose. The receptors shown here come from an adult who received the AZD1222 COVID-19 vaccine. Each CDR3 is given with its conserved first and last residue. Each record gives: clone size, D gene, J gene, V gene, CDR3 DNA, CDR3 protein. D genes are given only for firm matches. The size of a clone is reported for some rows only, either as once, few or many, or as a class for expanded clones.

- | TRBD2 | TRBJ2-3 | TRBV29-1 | TGCAGCGTTGAAGCTGGCGGGGGGTGGATTACTAGCACAGATACGCAGTATTTT | CSVEAGGGWITSTDTQYF
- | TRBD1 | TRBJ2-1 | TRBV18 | TGTGCCAGCTCACCAACGGACAGGGGTTATTACAATGAGCAGTTCTTC | CASSPTDRGYYNEQFF
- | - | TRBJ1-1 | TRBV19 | TGTGCCAGTAGTATTGGGGGATACACTGAAGCTTTCTTT | CASSIGGYTEAFF
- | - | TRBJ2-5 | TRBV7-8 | TGTGCCAGCAGCTTAGGTCGAAGCAGAGAGACCCAGTACTTC | CASSLGRSRETQYF
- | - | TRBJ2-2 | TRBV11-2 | TGTGCCAGCAGCCCAGTGGGAATCCCCGGGGAGCTGTTTTTT | CASSPVGIPGELFF
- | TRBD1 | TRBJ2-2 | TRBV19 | TGTGCCAGTAGGGGTACCGGGACAGAGACCGGGGAGCTGTTTTTT | CASRGTGTETGELFF
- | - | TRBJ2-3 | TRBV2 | TGTGCCAGTAGGCAAACAGATACGCAGTATTTT | CASRQTDTQYF
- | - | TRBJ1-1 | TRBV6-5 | TGTGCCAGCAGTTACGACAGCGTGACTGAAGCTTTCTTT | CASSYDSVTEAFF
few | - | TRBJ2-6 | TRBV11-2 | TGTGCCAGCAGCTCTCGGGGCCCATCGTCTGGGGCCAACGTCCTGACTTTC | CASSSRGPSSGANVLTF
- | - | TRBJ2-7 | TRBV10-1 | TGCGCCAGCAGTGAGAAGAGGGTTTCCTACGAGCAGTACTTC | CASSEKRVSYEQYF
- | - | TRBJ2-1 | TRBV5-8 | TGTGCCAGCACCCTCTGGGCCAATGAGCAGTTCTTC | CASTLWANEQFF
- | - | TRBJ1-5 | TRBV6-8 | TGTGCCAGCTCCTACCGGGCGTTCGGGGGAAATCAGCCCCAGCATTTT | CASSYRAFGGNQPQHF
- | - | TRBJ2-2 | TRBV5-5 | TGTGCCAGCACCTGGATCAACACCGGGGAGCTGTTTTTT | CASTWINTGELFF
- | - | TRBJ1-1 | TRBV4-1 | TGCGCCAGCAGCCAACCAAGACAGTTCATGAACACTGAAGCTTTCTTT | CASSQPRQFMNTEAFF
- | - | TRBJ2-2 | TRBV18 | TGTGCCAGCTCACCACCGCCTACCGGGGAGCTGTTTTTT | CASSPPPTGELFF
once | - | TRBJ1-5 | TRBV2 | TGTGCCAGCAGTGAAGACCAGGGTGGCAATCAGCCCCAGCATTTT | CASSEDQGGNQPQHF
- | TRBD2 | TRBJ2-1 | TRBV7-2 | TGTGCCAGCAGCTTAGAACTAGCGGCGTACAATGAGCAGTTCTTC | CASSLELAAYNEQFF
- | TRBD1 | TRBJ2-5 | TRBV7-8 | TGTGCCAGCAGCATCCGGGACAGGGGTCAAGAGACCCAGTACTTC | CASSIRDRGQETQYF
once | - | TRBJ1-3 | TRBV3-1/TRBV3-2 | TGTGCCAGCAGCCCAGGGGTCTCTGGAAACACCATATATTTT | CASSPGVSGNTIYF
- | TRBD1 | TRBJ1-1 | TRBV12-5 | TGTGCTAGTGCCCTGACAGGGAGCACTGAAGCTTTCTTT | CASALTGSTEAFF
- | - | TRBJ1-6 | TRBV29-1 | TGCAGCGTTGAAGATCGTCGGGAGTTCGATTCACCCCTCCACTTT | CSVEDRREFDSPLHF
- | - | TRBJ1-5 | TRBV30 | TGTGCCTGGAGTTCCCCCGGGCAGCCCCAGCATTTT | CAWSSPGQPQHF
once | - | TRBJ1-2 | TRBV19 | TGTGCCAGTACGGACAACTATGGCTACACCTTC | CASTDNYGYTF
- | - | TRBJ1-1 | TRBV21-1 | TGTGCCAGCAGCACAGGGGGTGGAGGCACTGAAGCTTTCTTT | CASSTGGGGTEAFF
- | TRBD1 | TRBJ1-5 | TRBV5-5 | TGTGCCAGCAGCTTCACAGGGGTTAGCAATCAGCCCCAGCATTTT | CASSFTGVSNQPQHF
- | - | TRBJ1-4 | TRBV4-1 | TGCGCCAGCAGCCAAGCAGTAACTAATGAAAAACTGTTTTTT | CASSQAVTNEKLFF
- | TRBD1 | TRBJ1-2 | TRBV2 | TGTGCCAGCAGGCTACAAAGACAGGGACATGGCTACACCTTC | CASRLQRQGHGYTF
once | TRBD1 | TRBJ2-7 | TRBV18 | TGTGCCAGCTCACCGCCCAGGGGGTACGAGCAGTACTTC | CASSPPRGYEQYF
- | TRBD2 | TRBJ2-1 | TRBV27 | TGTGCCAGCAGTAGCGGGGGATTCTACAATGAGCAGTTCTTC | CASSSGGFYNEQFF
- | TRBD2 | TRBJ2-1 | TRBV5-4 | TGTGCCAGCAGCAAAGGGACTAGCGGGGGAAACGAGCAGTTCTTC | CASSKGTSGGNEQFF
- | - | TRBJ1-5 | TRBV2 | TGTGCCAGCAAGGGCCAGGGGAATCAGCCCCAGCATTTT | CASKGQGNQPQHF
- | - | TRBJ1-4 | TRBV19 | TGTGCCAGTAGTATCGACAGTTTGTCAACTAATGAAAAACTGTTTTTT | CASSIDSLSTNEKLFF
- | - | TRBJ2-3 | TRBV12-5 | TGTGCTAGTGGTTTGGTCTCCGGGTCCTCTCACACCTGGGGCACAGATACGCAGTATTTT | CASGLVSGSSHTWGTDTQYF
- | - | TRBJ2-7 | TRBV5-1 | TGCGCCAGCAGACCCAGGGGGGATGGCTACGAGCAGTACTTC | CASRPRGDGYEQYF
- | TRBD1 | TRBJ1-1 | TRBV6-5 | TGTGCCAGCAGTTACTCCCAGGGGGCCCTGAACACTGAAGCTTTCTTT | CASSYSQGALNTEAFF
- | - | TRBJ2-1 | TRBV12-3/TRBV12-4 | TGTGCCAGCAGTTTAGGGGGATCCGAGCAGTTCTTC | CASSLGGSEQFF
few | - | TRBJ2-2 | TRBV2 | TGTGCCAGCAAGCGGACGAACACCGGGGAGCTGTTTTTT | CASKRTNTGELFF
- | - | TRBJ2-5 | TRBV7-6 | TGTGCCAGCAGACCAGACGCTGAGATGACCCAGTACTTC | CASRPDAEMTQYF
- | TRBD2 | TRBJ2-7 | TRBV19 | TGTGCCAGTAGTAGCTCTAGCGGGGGAGACTACGAGCAGTACTTC | CASSSSSGGDYEQYF
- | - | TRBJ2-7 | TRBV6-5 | TGTGCCAGCAGCAAGCAGGATAGTGGCTACGAGCAGTACTTC | CASSKQDSGYEQYF
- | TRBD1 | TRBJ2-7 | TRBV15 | TGTGCCACCAGCAGGGGGGACAGCTACGAGCAGTACTTC | CATSRGDSYEQYF
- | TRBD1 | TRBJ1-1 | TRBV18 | TGTGCCAGCTCCCGGACAGGGAAGAACACTGAAGCTTTCTTT | CASSRTGKNTEAFF
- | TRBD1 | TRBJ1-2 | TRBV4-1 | TGCGCCAGCAGCCAAGGAGGGACAGCAGCTAACTATGGCTACACCTTC | CASSQGGTAANYGYTF
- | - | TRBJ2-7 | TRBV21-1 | TGTGCCAGCATAAAGGGACAGTACTCCTACGAGCAGTACTTC | CASIKGQYSYEQYF
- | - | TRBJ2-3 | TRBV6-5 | TGTGCCAGCAGTTACTCGTTCTCACCTACAGATACGCAGTATTTT | CASSYSFSPTDTQYF
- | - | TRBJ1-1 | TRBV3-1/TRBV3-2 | TGTGCCAGCAGCCAATTCCAGAAGACTACTGAAGCTTTCTTT | CASSQFQKTTEAFF
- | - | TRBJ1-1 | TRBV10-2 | TGCGCCAGCAGGGAGCACCGGTTGGTTCCAGGGAAAAACACTGAAGCTTTCTTT | CASREHRLVPGKNTEAFF
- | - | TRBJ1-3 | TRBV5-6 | TGTGCCAGCAGCATGACAGTTAGCTCTGGAAACACCATATATTTT | CASSMTVSSGNTIYF
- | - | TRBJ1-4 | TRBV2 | TGTGCCAGCAGTTACGCGATTCGGGAAAAACTGTTTTTT | CASSYAIREKLFF